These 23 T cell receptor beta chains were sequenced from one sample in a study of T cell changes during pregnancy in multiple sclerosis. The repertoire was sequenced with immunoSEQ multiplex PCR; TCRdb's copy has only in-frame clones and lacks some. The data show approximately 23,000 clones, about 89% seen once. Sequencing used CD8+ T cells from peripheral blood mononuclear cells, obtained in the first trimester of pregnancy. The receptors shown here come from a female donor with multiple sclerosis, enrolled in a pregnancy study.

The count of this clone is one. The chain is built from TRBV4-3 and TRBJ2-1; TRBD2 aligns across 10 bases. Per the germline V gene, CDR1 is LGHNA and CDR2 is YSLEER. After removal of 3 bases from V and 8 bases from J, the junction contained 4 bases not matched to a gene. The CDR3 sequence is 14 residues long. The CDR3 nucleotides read TGCGCCAGCAGCCAGAGCGGGAGGGCCGATGAGCAGTTCTTC. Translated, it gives CASSQSGRADEQFF.

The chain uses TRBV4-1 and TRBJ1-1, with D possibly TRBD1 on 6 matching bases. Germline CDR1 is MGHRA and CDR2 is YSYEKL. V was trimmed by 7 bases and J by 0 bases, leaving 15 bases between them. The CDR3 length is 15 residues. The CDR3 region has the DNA TGCGCCAGCACCGAGGTCGACAGGATGAACACTGAAGCTTTCTTT. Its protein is CASTEVDRMNTEAFF.

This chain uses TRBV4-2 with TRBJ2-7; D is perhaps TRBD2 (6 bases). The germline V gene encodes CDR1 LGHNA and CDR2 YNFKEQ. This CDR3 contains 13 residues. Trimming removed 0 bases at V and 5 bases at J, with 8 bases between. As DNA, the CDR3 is TGTGCCAGCAGCCAAGAGGGAGGCGACGAGCAGTACTTC. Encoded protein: CASSQEGGDEQYF.

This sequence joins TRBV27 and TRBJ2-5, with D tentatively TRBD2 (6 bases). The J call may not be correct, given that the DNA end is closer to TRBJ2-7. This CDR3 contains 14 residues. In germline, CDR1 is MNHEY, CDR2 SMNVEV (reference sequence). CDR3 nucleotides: TGTGCCAGCAGTTTTGGCGGGGCAAAAGACGAGCAGTACTTC. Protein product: CASSFGGAKDEQYF.

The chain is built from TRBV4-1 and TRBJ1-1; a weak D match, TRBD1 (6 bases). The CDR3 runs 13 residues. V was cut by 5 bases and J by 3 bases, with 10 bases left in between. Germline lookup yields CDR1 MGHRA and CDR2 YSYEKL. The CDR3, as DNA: TGCGCCAGCAGCGTACAGGGACACACTGAAGCTTTCTTT. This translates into CASSVQGHTEAFF.

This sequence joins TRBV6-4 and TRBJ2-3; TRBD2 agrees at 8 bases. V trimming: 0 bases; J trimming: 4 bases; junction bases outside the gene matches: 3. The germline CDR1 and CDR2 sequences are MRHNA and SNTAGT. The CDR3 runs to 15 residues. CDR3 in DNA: TGTGCCAGCAGTGACTCGAGCGGGAGTGCAGATACGCAGTATTTT. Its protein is CASSDSSGSADTQYF.

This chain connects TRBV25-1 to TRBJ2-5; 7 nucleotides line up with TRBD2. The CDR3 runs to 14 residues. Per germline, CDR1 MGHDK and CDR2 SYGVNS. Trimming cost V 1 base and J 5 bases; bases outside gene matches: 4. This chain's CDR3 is CASSEWAGEETQYF. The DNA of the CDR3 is TGTGCCAGCAGTGAATGGGCGGGAGAGGAGACCCAGTACTTC.

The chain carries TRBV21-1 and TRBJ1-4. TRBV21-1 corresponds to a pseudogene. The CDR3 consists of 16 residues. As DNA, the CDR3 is TGTGCCAGCAGCAAAGCGCTTGGTCGTGAGAAAGAAAAACTGTTTTTT. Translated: CASSKALGREKEKLFF.

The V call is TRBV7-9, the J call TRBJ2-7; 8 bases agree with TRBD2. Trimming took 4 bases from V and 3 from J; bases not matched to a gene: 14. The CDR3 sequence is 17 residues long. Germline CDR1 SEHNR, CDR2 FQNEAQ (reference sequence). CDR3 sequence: CASSSLGRAGSNYEQYF. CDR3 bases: TGTGCCAGCAGCTCTCTCGGGAGGGCGGGATCGAACTACGAGCAGTACTTC.

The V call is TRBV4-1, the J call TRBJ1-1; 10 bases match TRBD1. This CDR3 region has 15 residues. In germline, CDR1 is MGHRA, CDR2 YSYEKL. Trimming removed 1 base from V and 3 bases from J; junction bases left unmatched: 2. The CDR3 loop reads CASSQGTGGYTEAFF. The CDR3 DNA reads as TGCGCCAGCAGCCAAGGGACAGGGGGATACACTGAAGCTTTCTTT.

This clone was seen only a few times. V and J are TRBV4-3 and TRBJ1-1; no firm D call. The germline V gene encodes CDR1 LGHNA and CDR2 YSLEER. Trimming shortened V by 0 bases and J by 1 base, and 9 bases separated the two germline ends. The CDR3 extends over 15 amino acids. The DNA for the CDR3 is TGCGCCAGCAGCCAAGATCAAGGCGGGAACACTGAAGCTTTCTTT. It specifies CASSQDQGGNTEAFF.

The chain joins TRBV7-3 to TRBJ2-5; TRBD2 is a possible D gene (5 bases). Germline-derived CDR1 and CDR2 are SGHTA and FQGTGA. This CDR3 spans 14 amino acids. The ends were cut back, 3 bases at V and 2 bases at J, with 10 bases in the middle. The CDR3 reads CASSLGGSQETQYF. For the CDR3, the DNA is TGTGCCAGCAGCTTGGGTGGGAGTCAAGAGACCCAGTACTTC.

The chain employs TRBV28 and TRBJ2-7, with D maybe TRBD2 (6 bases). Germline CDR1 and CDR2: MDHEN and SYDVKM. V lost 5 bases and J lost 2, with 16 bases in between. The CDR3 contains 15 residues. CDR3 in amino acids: CASSGGVATTYEQYF. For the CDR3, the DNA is TGTGCCAGCAGTGGCGGGGTAGCGACCACCTACGAGCAGTACTTC.

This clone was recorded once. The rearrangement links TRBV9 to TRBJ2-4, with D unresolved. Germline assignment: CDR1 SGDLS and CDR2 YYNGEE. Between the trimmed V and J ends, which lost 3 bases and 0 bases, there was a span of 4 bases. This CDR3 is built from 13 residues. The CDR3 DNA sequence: TGTGCCAGCAGCGGAGAAGCCAAAAACATTCAGTACTTC. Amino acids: CASSGEAKNIQYF.

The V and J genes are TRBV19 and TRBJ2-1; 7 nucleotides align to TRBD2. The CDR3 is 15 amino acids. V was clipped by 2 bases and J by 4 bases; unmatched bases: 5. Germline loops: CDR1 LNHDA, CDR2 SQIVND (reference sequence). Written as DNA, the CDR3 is TGTGCCAGTAGTATACTGGCGGGAGAGTACAATGAGCAGTTCTTC. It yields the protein CASSILAGEYNEQFF.

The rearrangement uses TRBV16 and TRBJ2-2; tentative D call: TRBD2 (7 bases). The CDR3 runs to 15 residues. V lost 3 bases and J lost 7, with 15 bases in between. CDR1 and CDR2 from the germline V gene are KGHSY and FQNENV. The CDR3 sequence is CASSHSDGGHGELFF. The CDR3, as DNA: TGTGCCAGCAGCCACTCGGACGGGGGGCACGGGGAGCTGTTTTTT.

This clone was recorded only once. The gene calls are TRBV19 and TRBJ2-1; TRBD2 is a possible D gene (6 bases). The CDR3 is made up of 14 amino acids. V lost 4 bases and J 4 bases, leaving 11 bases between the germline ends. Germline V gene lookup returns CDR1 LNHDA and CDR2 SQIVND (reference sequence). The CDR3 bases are TGTGCCAGTAGTACTGAACTAGCTTACAATGAGCAGTTCTTC. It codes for CASSTELAYNEQFF.

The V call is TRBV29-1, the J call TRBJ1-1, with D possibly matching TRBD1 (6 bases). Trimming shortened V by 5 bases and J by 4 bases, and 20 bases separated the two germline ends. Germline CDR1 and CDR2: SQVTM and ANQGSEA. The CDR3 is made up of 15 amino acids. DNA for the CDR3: TGCAGCGTTCTGCCCGGGGACAAAAGGGGCACTGAAGCTTTCTTT. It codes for CSVLPGDKRGTEAFF.

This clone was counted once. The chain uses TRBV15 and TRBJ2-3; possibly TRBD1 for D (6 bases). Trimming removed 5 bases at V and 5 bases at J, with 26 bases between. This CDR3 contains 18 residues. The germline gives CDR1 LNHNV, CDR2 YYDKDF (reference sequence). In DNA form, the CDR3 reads TGTGCCACCAGCCCTACCCCCCTGCATGGGGGCCATTTAGATACGCAGTATTTT. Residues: CATSPTPLHGGHLDTQYF.

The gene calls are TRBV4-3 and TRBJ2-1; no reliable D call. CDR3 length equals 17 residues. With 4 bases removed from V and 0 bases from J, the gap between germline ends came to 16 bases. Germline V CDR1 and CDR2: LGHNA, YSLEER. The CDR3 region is CASSPSLSESSYNEQFF. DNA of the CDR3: TGCGCCAGCAGCCCCTCCCTTAGTGAGAGCTCCTACAATGAGCAGTTCTTC.

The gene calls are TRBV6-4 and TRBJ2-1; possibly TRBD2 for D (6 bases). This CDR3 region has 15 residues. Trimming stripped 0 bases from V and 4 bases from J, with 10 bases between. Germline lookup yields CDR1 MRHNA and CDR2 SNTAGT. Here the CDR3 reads CASSDSGGTYNEQFF. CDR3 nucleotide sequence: TGTGCCAGCAGTGACTCGGGGGGAACTTACAATGAGCAGTTCTTC.

CDR3 bases: TGTGCCAGCAGCGACAGGGGGGACCGCGTCGAAGCTTTCTTT. Amino acid sequence: CASSDRGDRVEAFF. V gene TRBV14 combines with J gene TRBJ1-1; 9 bases fit TRBD1. The CDR3 spans 14 residues. Germline lookup yields CDR1 SGHDN and CDR2 FVKESK. V was pared by 5 bases and J by 8 bases, with 9 bases of the junction left unmatched.

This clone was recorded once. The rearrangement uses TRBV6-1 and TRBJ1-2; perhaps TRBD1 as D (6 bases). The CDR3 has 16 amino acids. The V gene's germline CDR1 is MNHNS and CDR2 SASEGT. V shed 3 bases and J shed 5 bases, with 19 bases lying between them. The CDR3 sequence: CASSDDQGLKRYGYTF. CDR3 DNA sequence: TGTGCCAGCAGTGACGATCAGGGGCTGAAGCGTTATGGCTACACCTTC.